This T cell receptor (beta chain) was found in a study of cytomegalovirus exposure and HLA in healthy donors. Primers for the PCR totalled 60 Vbeta and 13 Jbeta. The assay was immunoSEQ multiplex PCR, and TCRdb's table has in-frame clones only and misses some. Found here are some 120,000 clones, about 73% of them singletons; the top ten hold approximately 5.4%. A word on this clone: The antigen is unknown.

Study results and caveats: Being productive about 87% or about 30% of the time was typical of most TCR beta V segments in an earlier analysis. Later work associated roughly 17,000 TCR beta sequences with HLA alleles at 0.05 false discovery rate.

The source of this sequence is a woman in her fifties or sixties in good health and CMV-seropositive. The material sequenced was PBMCs.

CDR3 amino acids: CASSPDEGTQYF. The CDR3 bases are TGTGCCAGCTCACCGGACGAGGGGACCCAGTACTTC. The chain links TRBV18 to TRBJ2-5; D may be TRBD2 (5 bases). Germline V gene lookup returns CDR1 KGHSH and CDR2 LQKENI. The CDR3 is 12 residues long. V dropped 3 bases and J dropped 7 bases, with 9 bases sitting between them. Full variable domain (missing parts from reference TRBV18 and TRBJ2-5): NAGVMQNPRHLVRRRGQEARLRCSPMKGHSHVYWYRQLPEEGLKFMVYLQKENIIDESGMPKERFSAEFPKEGPSILRIQQVVRGDSAAYFCASSPDEGTQYFGPGTRLLVL.